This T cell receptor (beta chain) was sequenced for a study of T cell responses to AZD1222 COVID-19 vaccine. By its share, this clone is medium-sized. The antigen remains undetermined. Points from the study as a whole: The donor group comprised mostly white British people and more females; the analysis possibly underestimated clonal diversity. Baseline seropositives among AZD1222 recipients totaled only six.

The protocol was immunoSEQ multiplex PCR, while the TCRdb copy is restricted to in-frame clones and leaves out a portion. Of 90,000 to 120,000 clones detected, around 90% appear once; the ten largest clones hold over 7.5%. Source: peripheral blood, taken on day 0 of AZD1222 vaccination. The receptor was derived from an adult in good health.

This CDR3 is CASSLGLAGGLEQYF. In DNA, the CDR3 is TGTGCCAGCAGCCTAGGACTAGCGGGAGGGCTCGAGCAGTACTTC. The chain carries TRBV3-1 (or the pseudogene TRBV3-2) and TRBJ2-7, with 15 bases lining up with TRBD2. This CDR3 spans 15 amino acids. Looked up from germline, CDR1 is LGHDT and CDR2 is YNNKEL (reference sequence). Germline trimming cut 4 bases from V and 6 bases from J; bases unmatched to any gene: 4.